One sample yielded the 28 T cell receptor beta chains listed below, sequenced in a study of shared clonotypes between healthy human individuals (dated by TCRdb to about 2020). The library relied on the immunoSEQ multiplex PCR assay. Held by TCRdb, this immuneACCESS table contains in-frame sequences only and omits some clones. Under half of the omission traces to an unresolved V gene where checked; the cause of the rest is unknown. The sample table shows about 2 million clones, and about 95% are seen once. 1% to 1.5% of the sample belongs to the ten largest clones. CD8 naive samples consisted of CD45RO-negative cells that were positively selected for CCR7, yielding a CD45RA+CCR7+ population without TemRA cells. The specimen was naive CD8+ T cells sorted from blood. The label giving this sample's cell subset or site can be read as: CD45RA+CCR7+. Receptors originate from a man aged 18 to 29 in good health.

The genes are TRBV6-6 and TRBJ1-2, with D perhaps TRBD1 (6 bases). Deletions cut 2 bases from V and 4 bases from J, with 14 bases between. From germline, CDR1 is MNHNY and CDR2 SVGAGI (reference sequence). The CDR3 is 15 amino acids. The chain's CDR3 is CASSYGPQGGYGYTF. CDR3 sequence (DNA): TGTGCCAGCAGTTACGGTCCACAGGGCGGCTATGGCTACACCTTC.

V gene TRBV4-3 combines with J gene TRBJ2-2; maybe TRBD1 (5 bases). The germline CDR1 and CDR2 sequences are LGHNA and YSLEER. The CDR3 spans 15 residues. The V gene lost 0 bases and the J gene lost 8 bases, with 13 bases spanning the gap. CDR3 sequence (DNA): TGCGCCAGCAGCCAAGACCGCCAGGGTCCAGGGGAGCTGTTTTTT. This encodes CASSQDRQGPGELFF.

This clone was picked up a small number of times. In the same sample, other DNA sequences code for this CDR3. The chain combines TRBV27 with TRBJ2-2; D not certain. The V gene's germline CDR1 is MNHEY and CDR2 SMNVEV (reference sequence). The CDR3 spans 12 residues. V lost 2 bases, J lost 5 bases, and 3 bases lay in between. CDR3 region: CASSLPTGELFF. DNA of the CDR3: TGTGCCAGCAGTTTACCTACCGGGGAGCTGTTTTTT.

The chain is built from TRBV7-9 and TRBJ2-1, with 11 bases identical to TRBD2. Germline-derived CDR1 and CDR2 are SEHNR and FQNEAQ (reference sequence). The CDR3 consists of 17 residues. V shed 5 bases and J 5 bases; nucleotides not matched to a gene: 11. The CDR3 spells CASSPATGLAGHNEQFF. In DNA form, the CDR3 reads TGTGCCAGCAGCCCAGCAACTGGACTAGCGGGCCACAATGAGCAGTTCTTC. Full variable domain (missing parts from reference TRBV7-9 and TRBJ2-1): DTGVSQNPRHKITKRGQNVTFRCDPISEHNRLYWYRQTLGQGPEFLTYFQNEAQLEKSRLLSDRFSAERPKGSFSTLEIQRTEQGDSAMYLCASSPATGLAGHNEQFFGPGTRLTVL.

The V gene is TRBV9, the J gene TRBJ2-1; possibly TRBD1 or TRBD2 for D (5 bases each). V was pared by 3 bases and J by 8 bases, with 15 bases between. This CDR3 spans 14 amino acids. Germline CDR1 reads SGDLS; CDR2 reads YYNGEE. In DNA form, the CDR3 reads TGTGCCAGCAGCGCCCGGGACCCGTGGGATGAGCAGTTCTTC. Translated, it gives CASSARDPWDEQFF.

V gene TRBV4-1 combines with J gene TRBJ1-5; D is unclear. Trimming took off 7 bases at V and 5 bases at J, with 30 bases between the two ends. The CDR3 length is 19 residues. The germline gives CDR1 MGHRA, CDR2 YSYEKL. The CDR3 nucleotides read TGCGCCAGCACCCCTCAAGTGGGAGCCTCGGGAACGGGGTATCAGCCCCAGCATTTT. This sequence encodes CASTPQVGASGTGYQPQHF.

The CDR3 DNA follows: TGTGCCAGCAGTCCAGGGACGGTGTATGGCTACACCTTC. Protein sequence: CASSPGTVYGYTF. This chain joins TRBV27 and TRBJ1-2, with D perhaps matching TRBD1 (5 bases). The CDR3 spans 13 residues. Per germline, CDR1 MNHEY and CDR2 SMNVEV (reference sequence). Trimming pared 5 bases from V and 5 bases from J, leaving 12 bases between.

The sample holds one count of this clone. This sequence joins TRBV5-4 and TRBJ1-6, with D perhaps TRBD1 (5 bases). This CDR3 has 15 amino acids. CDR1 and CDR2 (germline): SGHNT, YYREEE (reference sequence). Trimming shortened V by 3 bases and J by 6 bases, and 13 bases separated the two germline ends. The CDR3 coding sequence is TGTGCCAGCAGCTCCTGGACAATCCCTAATTCACCCCTCCACTTT. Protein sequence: CASSSWTIPNSPLHF. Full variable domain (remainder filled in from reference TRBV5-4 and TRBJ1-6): ETGVTQSPTHLIKTRGQQVTLRCSSQSGHNTVSWYQQALGQGPQFIFQYYREEENGRGNFPPRFSGLQFPNYSSELNVNALELDDSALYLCASSSWTIPNSPLHFGNGTRLTVT.

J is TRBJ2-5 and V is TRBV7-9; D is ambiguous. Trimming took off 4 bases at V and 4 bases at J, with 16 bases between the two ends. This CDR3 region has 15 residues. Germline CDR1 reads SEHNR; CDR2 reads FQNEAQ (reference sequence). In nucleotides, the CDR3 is TGTGCCAGCAGCTACCTGACTGGAGAATTAGAGACCCAGTACTTC. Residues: CASSYLTGELETQYF.

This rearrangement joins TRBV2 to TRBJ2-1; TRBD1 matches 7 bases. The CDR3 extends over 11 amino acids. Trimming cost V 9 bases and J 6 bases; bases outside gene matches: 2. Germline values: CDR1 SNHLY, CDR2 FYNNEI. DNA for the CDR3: TGTGCCAGTGACAGGGCCAATGAGCAGTTCTTC. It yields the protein CASDRANEQFF.

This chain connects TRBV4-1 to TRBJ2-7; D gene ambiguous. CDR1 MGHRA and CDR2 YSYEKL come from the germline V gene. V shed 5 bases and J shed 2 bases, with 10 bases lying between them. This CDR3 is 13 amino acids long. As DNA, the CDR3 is TGCGCCAGCAGCAACACCCAAGCCTACGAGCAGTACTTC. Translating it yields CASSNTQAYEQYF.

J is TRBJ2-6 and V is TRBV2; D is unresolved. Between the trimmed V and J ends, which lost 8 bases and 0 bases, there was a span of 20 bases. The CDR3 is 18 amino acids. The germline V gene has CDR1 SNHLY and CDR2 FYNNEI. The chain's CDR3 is CASLEPRPSSSGANVLTF. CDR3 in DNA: TGTGCCAGCCTTGAACCGAGACCGAGCAGCTCTGGGGCCAACGTCCTGACTTTC. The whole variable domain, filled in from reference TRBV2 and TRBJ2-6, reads EPEVTQTPSHQVTQMGQEVILRCVPISNHLYFYWYRQILGQKVEFLVSFYNNEISEKSEIFDDQFSVERPDGSNFTLKIRSTKLEDSAMYFCASLEPRPSSSGANVLTFGAGSRLTVL.

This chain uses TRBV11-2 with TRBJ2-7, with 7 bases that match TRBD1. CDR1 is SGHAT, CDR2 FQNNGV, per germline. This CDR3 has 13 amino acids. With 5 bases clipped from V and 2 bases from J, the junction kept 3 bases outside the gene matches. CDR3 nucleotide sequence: TGTGCCAGCAGCGTTAGGGGGCCCTACGAGCAGTACTTC. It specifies CASSVRGPYEQYF.

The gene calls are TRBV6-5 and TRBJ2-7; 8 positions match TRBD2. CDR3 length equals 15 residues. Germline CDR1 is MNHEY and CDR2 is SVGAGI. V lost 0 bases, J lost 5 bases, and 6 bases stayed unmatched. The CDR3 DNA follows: TGTGCCAGCAGTTACTCAGGGACTAGTCATAACGAGCAGTACTTC. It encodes CASSYSGTSHNEQYF.

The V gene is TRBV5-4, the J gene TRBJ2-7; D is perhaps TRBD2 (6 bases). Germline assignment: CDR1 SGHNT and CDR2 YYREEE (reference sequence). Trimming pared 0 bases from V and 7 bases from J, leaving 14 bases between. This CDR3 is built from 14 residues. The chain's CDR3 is CASSLGSGSREQYF. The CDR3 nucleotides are TGTGCCAGCAGCTTGGGAAGCGGGTCGCGGGAGCAGTACTTC.

CDR3 sequence (DNA): TGTGCCAGTAGCATAAGGGCGTCGGAGCCGCAGTATTTT. This translates into CASSIRASEPQYF. This sequence joins TRBV19 and TRBJ2-3; D not resolved. Germline CDR1 LNHDA, CDR2 SQIVND (reference sequence). The germline V and J ends were trimmed by 6 bases and 10 bases, with 17 bases remaining between them. The length of the CDR3 is 13 residues.

The CDR3, as DNA: TGCGCCAGCAGCCAAGAGGGGGCTAGAGTCTACGAGCAGTACTTC. Translation gives CASSQEGARVYEQYF. The chain recombines TRBV4-3 with TRBJ2-7; maybe TRBD1 (6 bases). Germline lookup yields CDR1 LGHNA and CDR2 YSLEER. This CDR3 spans 15 amino acids. Trimming stripped 0 bases from V and 3 bases from J, with 12 bases between.

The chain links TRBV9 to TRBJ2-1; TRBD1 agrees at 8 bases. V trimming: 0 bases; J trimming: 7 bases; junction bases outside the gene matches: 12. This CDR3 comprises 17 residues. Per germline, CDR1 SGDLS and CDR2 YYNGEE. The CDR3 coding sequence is TGTGCCAGCAGCGTAGATTTTCGGTCAGGGGGCTTGAATGAGCAGTTCTTC. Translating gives CASSVDFRSGGLNEQFF.

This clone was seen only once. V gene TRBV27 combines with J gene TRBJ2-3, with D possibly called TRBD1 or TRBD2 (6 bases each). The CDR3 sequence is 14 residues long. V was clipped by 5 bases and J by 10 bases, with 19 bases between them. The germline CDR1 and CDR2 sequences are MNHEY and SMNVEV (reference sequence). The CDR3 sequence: CASSNTGTSGPQYF. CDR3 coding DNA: TGTGCCAGCAGTAACACAGGGACTTCAGGGCCGCAGTATTTT.

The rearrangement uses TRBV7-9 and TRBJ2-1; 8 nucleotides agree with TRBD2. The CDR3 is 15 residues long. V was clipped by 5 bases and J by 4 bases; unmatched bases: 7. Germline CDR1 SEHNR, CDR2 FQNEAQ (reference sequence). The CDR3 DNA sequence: TGTGCCAGCAGCCCCGGGGGGGTAGCGTACAATGAGCAGTTCTTC. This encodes CASSPGGVAYNEQFF.

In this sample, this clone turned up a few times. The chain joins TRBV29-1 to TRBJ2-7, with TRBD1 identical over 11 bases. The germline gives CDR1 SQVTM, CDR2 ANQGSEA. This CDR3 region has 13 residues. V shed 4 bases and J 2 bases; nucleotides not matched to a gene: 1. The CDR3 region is CSVGTGGPYEQYF. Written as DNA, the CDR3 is TGCAGCGTTGGGACAGGGGGCCCCTACGAGCAGTACTTC.

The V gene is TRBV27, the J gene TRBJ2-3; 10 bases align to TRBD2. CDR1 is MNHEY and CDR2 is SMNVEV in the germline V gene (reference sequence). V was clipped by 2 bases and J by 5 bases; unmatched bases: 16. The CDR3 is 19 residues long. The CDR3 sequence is CASSLNLRSRLAGRDTQYF. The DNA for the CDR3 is TGTGCCAGCAGTTTAAATTTGAGGAGTCGACTAGCGGGTCGAGATACGCAGTATTTT.

For the CDR3, the DNA is TGTGCCAGCAGTTACTCGGACAGGGGGATCAACTATGGCTACACCTTC. Translating gives CASSYSDRGINYGYTF. The chain uses TRBV6-5 and TRBJ1-2; 10 bases match TRBD1. The junction had 3 bases not matched to a gene; V was cut back by 0 bases and J by 2 bases. Germline loops: CDR1 MNHEY, CDR2 SVGAGI. The CDR3 has 16 residues.

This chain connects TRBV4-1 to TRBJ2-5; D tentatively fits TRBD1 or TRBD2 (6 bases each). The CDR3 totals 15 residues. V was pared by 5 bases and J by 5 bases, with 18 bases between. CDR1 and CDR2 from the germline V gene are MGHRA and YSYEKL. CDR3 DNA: TGCGCCAGCAGCTTTGACCCGGGGGCGCGGGAGACCCAGTACTTC. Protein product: CASSFDPGARETQYF.

CDR3 sequence reads: CASSQDSAGSYEQYF. The CDR3 nucleotides are TGCGCCAGCAGCCAAGATTCGGCGGGCTCCTACGAGCAGTACTTC. The genes are TRBV4-1 and TRBJ2-7; D may be TRBD2 (5 bases). Germline loops: CDR1 MGHRA, CDR2 YSYEKL. The CDR3 contains 15 residues. Deletions cut 0 bases from V and 0 bases from J, with 9 bases between.

The CDR3 DNA is TGTGCCAGCAGCCAGTCTAGTGGTGAGAATGAGCAGTTCTTC. Translating gives CASSQSSGENEQFF. The rearrangement links TRBV7-3 to TRBJ2-1; D unclear. CDR1 is SGHTA and CDR2 is FQGTGA in the germline V gene. The CDR3 spans 14 residues. V dropped 5 bases and J dropped 7 bases, with 15 bases sitting between them.

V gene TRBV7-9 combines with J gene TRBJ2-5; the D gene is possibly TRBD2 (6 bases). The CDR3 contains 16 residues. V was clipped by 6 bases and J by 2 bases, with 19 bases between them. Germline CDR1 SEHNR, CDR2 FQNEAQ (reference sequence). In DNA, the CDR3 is TGTGCCAGCAGGTGGGGGGTTGGCGACAAACAAGAGACCCAGTACTTC. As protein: CASRWGVGDKQETQYF.

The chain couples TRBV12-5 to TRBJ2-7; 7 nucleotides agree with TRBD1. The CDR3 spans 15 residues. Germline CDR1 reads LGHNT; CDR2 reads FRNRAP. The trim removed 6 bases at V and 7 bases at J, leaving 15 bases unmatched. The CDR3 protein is CASGPGTATYEEQYF. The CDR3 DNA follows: TGTGCTAGTGGACCGGGGACAGCGACCTACGAGGAGCAGTACTTC. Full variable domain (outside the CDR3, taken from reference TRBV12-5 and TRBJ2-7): DARVTQTPRHKVTEMGQEVTMRCQPILGHNTVFWYRQTMMQGLELLAYFRNRAPLDDSGMPKDRFSAEMPDATLATLKIQPSEPRDSAVYFCASGPGTATYEEQYFGPGTRLTVT.